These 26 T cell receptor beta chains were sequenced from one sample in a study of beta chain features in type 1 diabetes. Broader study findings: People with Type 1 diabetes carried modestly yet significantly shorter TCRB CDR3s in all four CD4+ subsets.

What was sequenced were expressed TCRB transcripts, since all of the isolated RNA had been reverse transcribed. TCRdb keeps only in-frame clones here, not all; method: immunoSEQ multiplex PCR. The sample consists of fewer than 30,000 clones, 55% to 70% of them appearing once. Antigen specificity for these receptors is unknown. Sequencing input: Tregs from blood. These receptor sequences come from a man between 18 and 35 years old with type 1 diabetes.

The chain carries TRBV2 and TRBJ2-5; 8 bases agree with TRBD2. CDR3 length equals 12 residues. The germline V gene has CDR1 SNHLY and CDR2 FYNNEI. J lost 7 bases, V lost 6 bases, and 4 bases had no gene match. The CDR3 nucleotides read TGTGCCAGCAGAGGCGGGGGGTTGACCCAGTACTTC. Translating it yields CASRGGGLTQYF.

The CDR3 coding sequence is TGTGCCAGTAGTATCGGATGGGGGGGCGGCATGAACACTGAAGCTTTCTTT. Translating it yields CASSIGWGGGMNTEAFF. V and J are TRBV19 and TRBJ1-1, with a tentative D call TRBD1 (6 bases). CDR1 and CDR2 from the germline V gene are LNHDA and SQIVND (reference sequence). CDR3 length: 17 residues. V lost 3 bases and J lost 0, with 17 bases in between.

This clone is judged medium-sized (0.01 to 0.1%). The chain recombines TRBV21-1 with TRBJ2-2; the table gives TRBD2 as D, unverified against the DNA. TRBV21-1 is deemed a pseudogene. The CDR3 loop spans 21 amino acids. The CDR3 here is CASSEKRRTSILPRGTGELFF. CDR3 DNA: TGTGCCAGCAGCGAAAAAAGGAGGACCAGTATTCTCCCTCGGGGCACCGGGGAGCTGTTTTTT.

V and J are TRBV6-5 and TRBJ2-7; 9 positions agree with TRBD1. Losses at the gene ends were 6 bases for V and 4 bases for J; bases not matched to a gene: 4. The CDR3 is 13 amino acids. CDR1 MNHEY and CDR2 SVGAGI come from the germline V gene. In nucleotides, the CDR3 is TGTGCCAGCAGCAAGGACAGGGGATACGAGCAGTACTTC. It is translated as CASSKDRGYEQYF.

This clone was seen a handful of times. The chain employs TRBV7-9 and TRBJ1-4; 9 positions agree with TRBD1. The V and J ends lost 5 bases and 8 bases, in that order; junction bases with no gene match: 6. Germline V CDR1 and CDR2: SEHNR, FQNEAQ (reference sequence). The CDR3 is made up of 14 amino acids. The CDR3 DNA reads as TGTGCCAGCAGCAGGGACAGGGCTGGAGAAAAACTGTTTTTT. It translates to CASSRDRAGEKLFF.

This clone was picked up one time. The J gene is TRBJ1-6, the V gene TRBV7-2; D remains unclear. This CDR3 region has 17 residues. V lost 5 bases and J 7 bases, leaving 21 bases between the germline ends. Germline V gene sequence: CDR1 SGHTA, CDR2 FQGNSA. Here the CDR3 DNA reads TGTGCCAGCAGCCCCTCTAATCCGGGTATTCGGAATTCACCCCTCCACTTT. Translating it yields CASSPSNPGIRNSPLHF.

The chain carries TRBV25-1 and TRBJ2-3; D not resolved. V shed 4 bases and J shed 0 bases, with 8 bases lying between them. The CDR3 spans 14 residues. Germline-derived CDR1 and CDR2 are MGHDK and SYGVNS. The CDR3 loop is CASSAAGSTDTQYF. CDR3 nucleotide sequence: TGTGCCAGCAGTGCGGCAGGTAGCACAGATACGCAGTATTTT.

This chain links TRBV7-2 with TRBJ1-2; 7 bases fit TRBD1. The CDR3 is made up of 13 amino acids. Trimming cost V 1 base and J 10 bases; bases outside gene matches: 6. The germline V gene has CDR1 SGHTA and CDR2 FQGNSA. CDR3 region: CASSLDRGKSYTF. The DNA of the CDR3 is TGTGCCAGCAGCTTAGACAGGGGTAAATCCTACACCTTC. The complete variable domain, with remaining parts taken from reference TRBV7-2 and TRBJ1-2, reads GAGVSQSPSNKVTEKGKDVELRCDPISGHTALYWYRQSLGQGLEFLIYFQGNSAPDKSGLPSDRFSAERTGGSVSTLTIQRTQQEDSAVYLCASSLDRGKSYTFGSGTRLTVV.

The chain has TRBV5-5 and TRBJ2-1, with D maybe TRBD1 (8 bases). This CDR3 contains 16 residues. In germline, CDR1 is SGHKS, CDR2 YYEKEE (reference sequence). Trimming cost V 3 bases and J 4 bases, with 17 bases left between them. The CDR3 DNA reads TGTGCCAGCAGCTCGGGGACAGGCGGGGGTTACAATGAGCAGTTCTTC. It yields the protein CASSSGTGGGYNEQFF.

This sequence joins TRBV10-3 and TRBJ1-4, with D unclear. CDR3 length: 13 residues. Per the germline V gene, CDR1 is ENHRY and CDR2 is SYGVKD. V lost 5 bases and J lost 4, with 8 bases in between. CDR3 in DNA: TGTGCCATCAGTCCCCGGGTTAATGAAAAACTGTTTTTT. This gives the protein CAISPRVNEKLFF.

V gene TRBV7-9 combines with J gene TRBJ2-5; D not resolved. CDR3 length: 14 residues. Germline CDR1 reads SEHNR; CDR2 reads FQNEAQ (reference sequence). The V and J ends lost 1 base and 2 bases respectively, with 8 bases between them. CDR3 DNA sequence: TGTGCCAGCAGCTTAGTCGGCGGACAAGAGACCCAGTACTTC. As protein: CASSLVGGQETQYF.

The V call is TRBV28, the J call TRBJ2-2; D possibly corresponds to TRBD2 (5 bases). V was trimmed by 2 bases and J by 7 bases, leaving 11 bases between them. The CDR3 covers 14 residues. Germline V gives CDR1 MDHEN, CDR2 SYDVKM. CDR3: CASSLASGVGELFF. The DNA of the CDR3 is TGTGCCAGCAGTTTAGCCAGCGGCGTCGGGGAGCTGTTTTTT.

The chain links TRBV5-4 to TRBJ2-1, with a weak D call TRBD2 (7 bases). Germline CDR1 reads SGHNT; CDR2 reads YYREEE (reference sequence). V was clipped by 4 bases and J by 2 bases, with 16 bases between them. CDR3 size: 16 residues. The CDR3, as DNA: TGTGCCAGCAGCCGCCTGGGGGCGGGGGCCTACAATGAGCAGTTCTTC. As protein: CASSRLGAGAYNEQFF.

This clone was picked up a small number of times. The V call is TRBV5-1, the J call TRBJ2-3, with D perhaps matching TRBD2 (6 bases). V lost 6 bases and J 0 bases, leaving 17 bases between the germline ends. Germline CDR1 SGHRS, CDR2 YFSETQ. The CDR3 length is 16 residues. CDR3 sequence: CASTLASGSSTDTQYF. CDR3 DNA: TGCGCCAGCACCCTAGCGAGTGGGTCTAGCACAGATACGCAGTATTTT.

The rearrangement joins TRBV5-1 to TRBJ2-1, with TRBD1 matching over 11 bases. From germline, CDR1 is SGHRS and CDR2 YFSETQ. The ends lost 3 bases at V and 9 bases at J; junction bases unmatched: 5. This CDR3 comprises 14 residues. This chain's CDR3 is CASSSGQGASEQFF. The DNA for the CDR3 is TGCGCCAGCAGCTCCGGACAGGGGGCGAGTGAGCAGTTCTTC. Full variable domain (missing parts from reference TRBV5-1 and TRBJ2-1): KAGVTQTPRYLIKTRGQQVTLSCSPISGHRSVSWYQQTPGQGLQFLFEYFSETQRNKGNFPGRFSGRQFSNSRSEMNVSTLELGDSALYLCASSSGQGASEQFFGPGTRLTVL.

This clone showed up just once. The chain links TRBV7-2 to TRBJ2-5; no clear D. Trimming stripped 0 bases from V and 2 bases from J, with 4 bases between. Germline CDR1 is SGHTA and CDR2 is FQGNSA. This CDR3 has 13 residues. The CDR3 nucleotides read TGTGCCAGCAGCTTAGCCCAACAAGAGACCCAGTACTTC. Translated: CASSLAQQETQYF.

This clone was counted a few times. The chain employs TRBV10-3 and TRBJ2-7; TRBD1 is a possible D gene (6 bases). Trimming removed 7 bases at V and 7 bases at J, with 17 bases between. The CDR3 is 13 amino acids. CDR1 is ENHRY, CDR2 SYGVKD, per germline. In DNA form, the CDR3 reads TGTGCCATCACTGGGGACATCCTGGGAGAGCAGTACTTC. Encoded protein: CAITGDILGEQYF.

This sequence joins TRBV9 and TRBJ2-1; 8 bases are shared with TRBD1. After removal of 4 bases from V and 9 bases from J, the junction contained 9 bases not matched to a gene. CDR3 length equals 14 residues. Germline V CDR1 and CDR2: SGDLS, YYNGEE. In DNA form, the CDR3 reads TGTGCCAGCAGCACCCGGACAGGGACGGGTGAGCAGTTCTTC. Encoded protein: CASSTRTGTGEQFF.

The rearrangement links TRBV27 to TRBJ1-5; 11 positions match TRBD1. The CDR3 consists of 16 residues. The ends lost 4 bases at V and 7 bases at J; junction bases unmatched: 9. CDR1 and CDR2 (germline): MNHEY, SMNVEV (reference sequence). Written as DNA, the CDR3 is TGTGCCAGCAGTTCCCACGGACAGGGGGCGAAACAGCCCCAGCATTTT. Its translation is CASSSHGQGAKQPQHF.

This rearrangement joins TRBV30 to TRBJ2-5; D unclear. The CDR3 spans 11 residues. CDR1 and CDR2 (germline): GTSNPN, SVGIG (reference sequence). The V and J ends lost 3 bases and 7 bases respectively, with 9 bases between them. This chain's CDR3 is CAWSVAGTQYF. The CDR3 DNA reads TGTGCCTGGAGCGTCGCCGGGACCCAGTACTTC.

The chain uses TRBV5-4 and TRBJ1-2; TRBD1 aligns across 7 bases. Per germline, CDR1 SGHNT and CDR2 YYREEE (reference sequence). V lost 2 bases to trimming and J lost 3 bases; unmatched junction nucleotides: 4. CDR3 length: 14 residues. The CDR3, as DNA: TGTGCCAGCAGCTTACAGGGGAGCTACTATGGCTACACCTTC. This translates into CASSLQGSYYGYTF. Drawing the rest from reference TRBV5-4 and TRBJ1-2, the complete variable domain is ETGVTQSPTHLIKTRGQQVTLRCSSQSGHNTVSWYQQALGQGPQFIFQYYREEENGRGNFPPRFSGLQFPNYSSELNVNALELDDSALYLCASSLQGSYYGYTFGSGTRLTVV.

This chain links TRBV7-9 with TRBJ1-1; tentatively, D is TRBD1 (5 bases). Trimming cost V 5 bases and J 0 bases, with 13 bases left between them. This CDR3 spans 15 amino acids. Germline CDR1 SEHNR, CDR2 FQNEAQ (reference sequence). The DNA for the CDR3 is TGTGCCAGCAGCGTCCTGGACACAATGAACACTGAAGCTTTCTTT. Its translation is CASSVLDTMNTEAFF.

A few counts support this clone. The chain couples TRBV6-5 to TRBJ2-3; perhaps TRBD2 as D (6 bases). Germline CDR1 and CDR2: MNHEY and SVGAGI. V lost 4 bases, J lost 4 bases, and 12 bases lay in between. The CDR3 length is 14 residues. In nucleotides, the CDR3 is TGTGCCAGCAGTTGGGGGGTCAACGCAGATACGCAGTATTTT. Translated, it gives CASSWGVNADTQYF.

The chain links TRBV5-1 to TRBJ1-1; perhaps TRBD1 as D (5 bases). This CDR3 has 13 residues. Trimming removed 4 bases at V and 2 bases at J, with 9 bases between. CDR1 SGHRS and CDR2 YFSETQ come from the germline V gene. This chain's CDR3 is CASSGRVNTEAFF. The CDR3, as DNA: TGCGCCAGCAGCGGCAGGGTAAACACTGAAGCTTTCTTT. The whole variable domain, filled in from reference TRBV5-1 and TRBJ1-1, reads KAGVTQTPRYLIKTRGQQVTLSCSPISGHRSVSWYQQTPGQGLQFLFEYFSETQRNKGNFPGRFSGRQFSNSRSEMNVSTLELGDSALYLCASSGRVNTEAFFGQGTRLTVV.

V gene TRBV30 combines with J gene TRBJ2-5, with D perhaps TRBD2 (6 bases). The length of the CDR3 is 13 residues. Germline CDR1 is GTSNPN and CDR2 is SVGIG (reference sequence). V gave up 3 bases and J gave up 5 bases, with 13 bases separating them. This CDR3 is CAWRSRGIETQYF. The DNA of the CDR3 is TGTGCCTGGAGAAGCCGGGGGATTGAGACCCAGTACTTC.

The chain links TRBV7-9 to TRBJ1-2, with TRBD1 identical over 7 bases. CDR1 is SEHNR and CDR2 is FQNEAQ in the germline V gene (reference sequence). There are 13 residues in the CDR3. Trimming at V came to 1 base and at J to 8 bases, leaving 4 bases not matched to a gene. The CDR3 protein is CASSLEGARGYTF. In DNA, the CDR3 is TGTGCCAGCAGCTTAGAGGGGGCCAGGGGCTACACCTTC. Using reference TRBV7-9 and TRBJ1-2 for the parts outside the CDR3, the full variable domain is DTGVSQNPRHKITKRGQNVTFRCDPISEHNRLYWYRQTLGQGPEFLTYFQNEAQLEKSRLLSDRFSAERPKGSFSTLEIQRTEQGDSAMYLCASSLEGARGYTFGSGTRLTVV.